The entry below gives a single TCR beta chain sequence along with its context. There is no known antigen for this receptor. No base qualities exist here, and no much larger clone lies one base off it. This specimen's time point label, interpreted: baseline before first vaccination. Sample treatment or condition, as interpreted from the label and publication: meningococcal conjugate vaccine given as trial control. The vaccinee samples were drawn from two UK trials, COV001 and COV002, one of which was a single-blind randomized controlled phase 2/3 trial testing AZD1222 (ChAdOx1 nCoV-19) in healthy adults. For TCRbeta chain sequencing, PBMC samples from trial participants were taken at day 0 and at day 28 after the second dose. These data are taken from a study of T cell responses to AZD1222 COVID-19 vaccine (dated by TCRdb to the early 2020s). About the full investigation: TCR sequencing was performed for fewer than 250 trial participants, of whom 200 to 220 were given two doses of AZD1222 and around 25 were given two doses of MenACWY control vaccine. Enrollment into the trials was organized by age into subgroups of 18-55, 56-69 and 70-plus years, and those subgroups contained about 160, 30 and 59 TCR-sequenced participants, respectively. Results the study describes overall, beyond this receptor: After two AZD1222 doses, both the breadth and the depth of spike-specific TCRs were significantly higher than at day 0 and than in MenACWY recipients. CD4 TCRs associated with the vaccine covered the entire spike protein, and the dominant responses were in regions 160-218 and 743-854. Conclusions about previously exposed vaccinees are limited, since just six or seven AZD1222 recipients were seropositive for SARS-CoV-2 at baseline. Nearly half of unique spike-specific TCRs reportedly recognized epitopes outside regions mutated in the B.1.351 and B.1.1.7 variants. No day 14 peak-response samples were available, so repertoires were characterized only after the peak T cell response. In the small 56-69-year group, the increase in depth fell short of significance, most likely because of low power. Participants were mostly white British and included more females than males, and it was suggested by the authors that clonal diversity may have been underestimated.

The CDR3 regions of human TCRbeta chains were subjected to immunosequencing. On the study's bioinformatics: Repertoire TCRs were matched against a reference library of SARS-CoV-2-specific TCRs generated with the MIRA antigen-specificity platform. Breadth was defined as the fraction of unique TCRs that were SARS-CoV-2-associated. Depth was defined as the fraction of total T cells that were SARS-CoV-2-associated. Using the MIRA data, every spike-specific TCR was mapped to the spike region that the TCR reacted to and assigned to either a CD4 or a CD8 class. Log10-transformed breadth and depth values were compared by one-way ANOVA with Sidak's multiple comparisons tests. The source is immuneACCESS, and TCRdb retained only in-frame sequences with V and J called. Part of the clones is not carried over; for the studies checked, unresolved V genes explain less than half of this, and the remainder is unexplained. That table supplies the V and J calls and clone size; D and trimming were determined from the DNA. The sample table records some 150,000 clones; just over 90% of these occur just once. The ten most abundant clones make up around 0.9% of the sample.

CDR1 is given as SGHNT and CDR2 as YYREEE, both from the germline V gene (reference sequence). Its CDR3 holds 14 amino acids, cysteine through phenylalanine. CDR3 DNA only is kept here, 42 bases in frame from base 1. V and J lose 0 bases and 3 bases, and a span of 9 bases separates them. The rearrangement joined TRBV5-4 to TRBJ2-5; a weak D assignment points to TRBD2 (5 bases agree). The sequence derives from an adult in good health. This specimen was peripheral blood, taken on day 0 of MenACWY control vaccination. The base sequence is TGTGCCAGCAGCTTGGATGCCGGGGAAGAGACCCAGTACTTC. This gives the protein CASSLDAGEETQYF.